One sample yielded the 8 T cell receptor beta chains listed below, sequenced in a study of technical replicates of blood from a few donors. Assay: immunoSEQ multiplex PCR; the TCRdb copy retains only in-frame clones and omits some. The data show about 100,000 clones, about 94% seen once. The sample consisted of T cells isolated from PBMCs. Receptor source: a human donor in good health.

V is TRBV7-9 and J is TRBJ2-4, with TRBD1 matching over 7 bases. With 2 bases clipped from V and 6 bases from J, the junction kept 13 bases outside the gene matches. The germline CDR1 and CDR2 sequences are SEHNR and FQNEAQ (reference sequence). The CDR3 runs to 17 residues. The CDR3 loop is CASSLRRQGRGRNIQYF. CDR3 nucleotides: TGTGCCAGCAGCTTAAGAAGACAGGGACGAGGGAGAAACATTCAGTACTTC.

The rearrangement links TRBV6-1 to TRBJ1-3; D possibly corresponds to TRBD1 (5 bases). The CDR3 runs to 15 residues. CDR1 and CDR2 from the germline V gene are MNHNS and SASEGT. Trimming shortened V by 4 bases and J by 2 bases, and 12 bases separated the two germline ends. CDR3 protein: CASSVLGHTGNTIYF. The CDR3 nucleotides read TGTGCCAGCAGTGTTTTAGGACATACTGGAAACACCATATATTTT.

The sample holds one count of this clone. The chain recombines TRBV7-9 with TRBJ2-5; 9 bases map to TRBD2. The germline V gene has CDR1 SEHNR and CDR2 FQNEAQ (reference sequence). V shed 4 bases, J shed 0 bases, and the junction held 9 bases outside the gene matches. The CDR3 contains 17 residues. The CDR3 loop is CASSSGHTSGYQETQYF. The CDR3 DNA follows: TGTGCCAGCAGCTCCGGGCACACTAGCGGGTACCAAGAGACCCAGTACTTC.

The chain joins TRBV6-1 to TRBJ2-7, with TRBD1 as a possible D gene (6 bases). Trimming stripped 3 bases from V and 0 bases from J, with 15 bases between. The CDR3 runs to 16 residues. Germline V lookup: CDR1 MNHNS, CDR2 SASEGT. The DNA for the CDR3 is TGTGCCAGCAGTGACTGGCAGGGGCAATCCTCCTACGAGCAGTACTTC. Its translation: CASSDWQGQSSYEQYF.

The table lists this clone with a count of one. J is TRBJ2-3 and V is TRBV30; 9 nucleotides line up with TRBD2. From germline, CDR1 is GTSNPN and CDR2 SVGIG (reference sequence). The CDR3 has 22 residues. Trimming took 2 bases from V and 2 from J; bases not matched to a gene: 26. The chain's CDR3 is CAWSYRRPSIAGVRTDTDTQYF. CDR3 coding DNA: TGTGCCTGGAGTTACCGCCGCCCCTCGATAGCGGGGGTCCGGACTGACACAGATACGCAGTATTTT.

The chain has TRBV28 and TRBJ2-7; 12 bases agree with TRBD2. V trimming: 4 bases; J trimming: 4 bases; junction bases outside the gene matches: 5. CDR1 and CDR2 from the germline V gene are MDHEN and SYDVKM. The CDR3 has 15 amino acids. The CDR3 sequence: CASSSGGLAGYEQYF. The DNA of the CDR3 is TGTGCCAGCAGTTCAGGGGGACTAGCGGGTTACGAGCAGTACTTC.

The chain uses TRBV4-2 and TRBJ2-5, with 8 bases lining up with TRBD1. CDR1 and CDR2 (germline): LGHNA, YNFKEQ. This CDR3 has 16 amino acids. After removal of 0 bases from V and 1 base from J, the junction contained 4 bases not matched to a gene. The CDR3 region has the DNA TGTGCCAGCAGCCAAGAGCTTGGACAGGGCCAAGAGACCCAGTACTTC. Amino acid sequence: CASSQELGQGQETQYF.

This clone came up a few times. For the CDR3, the DNA is TGCGCCAGCAGCGAGTCTGGAAACACCATATATTTT. Translated: CASSESGNTIYF. The rearrangement links TRBV5-1 to TRBJ1-3; D gene unclear. The CDR3 contains 12 residues. V was cut by 4 bases and J by 1 base, with 3 bases left in between. Germline assignment: CDR1 SGHRS and CDR2 YFSETQ.